This T cell receptor beta chain was found in a study of cytomegalovirus exposure and HLA in healthy donors. Germline V gene lookup returns CDR1 KGHSH and CDR2 LQKENI. CDR3 length equals 20 residues. Trimming stripped 1 base from V and 6 bases from J, with 30 bases between. With 60 Vbeta and 13 Jbeta primers, the PCR was carried out. The assay was immunoSEQ multiplex PCR, and TCRdb's table has in-frame clones only and misses some. The table has some 100,000 clones, around three quarters seen once; the top ten hold around 9.9%. Broader study findings: Roughly uniform sequencing depth across donors was assumed, possibly incorrectly. Accurate predictions that matched the HLA-A and HLA-B alleles of most subjects were reportedly made from TCR beta sequences.

As regards this clone: Its antigen remains unidentified.

This chain links TRBV18 with TRBJ1-2; no definite D call. This receptor was identified in a man aged 40-49 years in good health and CMV-seropositive. The sequenced material came from PBMCs. CDR3 nucleotides: TGTGCCAGCTCACCACTTGGATTCGGCTTTTACCGGGAATTGAGGCATGGCTACACCTTC. Protein sequence: CASSPLGFGFYRELRHGYTF.